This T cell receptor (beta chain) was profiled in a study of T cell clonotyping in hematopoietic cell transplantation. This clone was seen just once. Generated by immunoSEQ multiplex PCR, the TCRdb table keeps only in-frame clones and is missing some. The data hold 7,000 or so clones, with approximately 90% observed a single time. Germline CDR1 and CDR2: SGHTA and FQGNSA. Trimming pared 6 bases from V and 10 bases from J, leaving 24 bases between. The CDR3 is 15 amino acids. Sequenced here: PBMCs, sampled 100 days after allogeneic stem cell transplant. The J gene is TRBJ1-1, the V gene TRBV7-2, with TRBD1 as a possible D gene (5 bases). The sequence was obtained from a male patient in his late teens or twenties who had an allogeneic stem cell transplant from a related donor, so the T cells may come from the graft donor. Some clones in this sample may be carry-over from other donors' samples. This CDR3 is CASRPSGASVGRAFF. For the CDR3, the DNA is TGTGCCAGCAGGCCCTCCGGGGCCTCCGTAGGTAGAGCTTTCTTT.